One sample yielded the 28 T cell receptor beta chains listed below, sequenced in a study of cytomegalovirus exposure and HLA in healthy donors. It was with 60 Vbeta and 13 Jbeta primers that the PCR ran. The method was immunoSEQ multiplex PCR; TCRdb's version includes in-frame clones alone and lacks a portion of them. The table lists roughly 150,000 clones, 60% to 85% of them singletons. Sequencing input: PBMCs. All receptors derive from a man between 35 and 55 years old in good health and CMV-seropositive.

V gene TRBV6-6 combines with J gene TRBJ2-3; 8 bases agree with TRBD2. Trimming removed 8 bases from V and 4 bases from J; junction bases left unmatched: 5. This CDR3 has 13 amino acids. Germline V gene lookup returns CDR1 MNHNY and CDR2 SVGAGI (reference sequence). This CDR3 is CASAGRDSDTQYF. CDR3 coding DNA: TGTGCCAGCGCCGGGAGGGACTCAGATACGCAGTATTTT.

The gene calls are TRBV6-6 and TRBJ1-2, with TRBD1 as a possible D gene (5 bases). V gave up 2 bases and J gave up 10 bases, with 17 bases separating them. The CDR3 totals 14 residues. Germline loops: CDR1 MNHNY, CDR2 SVGAGI (reference sequence). The CDR3 coding sequence is TGTGCCAGCAGTTACAGGGGCAGGGAAACTCCCTACACCTTC. This gives the protein CASSYRGRETPYTF.

The chain combines TRBV15 with TRBJ1-3, with a possible D match to TRBD1 (6 bases). The CDR3 sequence is 15 residues long. Germline V gene sequence: CDR1 LNHNV, CDR2 YYDKDF (reference sequence). The V end lost 5 bases, the J end lost 1 base, and 12 bases lay between the germline ends. The CDR3 spells CATSGRGGSGNTIYF. The CDR3 nucleotides are TGTGCCACCAGCGGTCGAGGGGGATCTGGAAACACCATATATTTT.

The chain couples TRBV6-1 to TRBJ1-2; D is possibly TRBD1 (6 bases). Germline V gene lookup returns CDR1 MNHNS and CDR2 SASEGT. The V and J ends lost 7 bases and 3 bases respectively, with 9 bases between them. The CDR3 loop spans 12 amino acids. This CDR3 is CASTQGDYGYTF. The CDR3 coding sequence is TGTGCCAGCACACAGGGAGACTATGGCTACACCTTC.

This clone has only a few counts. CDR3 loop: CASSALAGITDTQYF. CDR3 coding DNA: TGCGCCAGCAGTGCCTTAGCGGGAATCACAGATACGCAGTATTTT. The chain has TRBV10-2 and TRBJ2-3, with 8 bases that match TRBD2. The J segment lost 2 bases and the V segment lost 4 bases, leaving 5 bases of the junction unmatched. The CDR3 has 15 amino acids. CDR1 and CDR2 from the germline V gene are WSHSY and SAAADI.

The rearrangement uses TRBV7-3 and TRBJ2-2; 9 nucleotides match TRBD2. The CDR3 is 16 residues long. Germline CDR1 SGHTA, CDR2 FQGTGA. J lost 4 bases, V lost 5 bases, and 8 bases had no gene match. The CDR3 nucleotides are TGTGCCAGCAGCCGGACTAGCGCGCCTTTCACCGGGGAGCTGTTTTTT. As protein: CASSRTSAPFTGELFF.

This clone turned up a few times. The V call is TRBV5-5, the J call TRBJ2-7; D not resolved. This CDR3 has 14 residues. Germline lookup yields CDR1 SGHKS and CDR2 YYEKEE (reference sequence). The germline V and J ends were trimmed by 4 bases and 1 base, with 12 bases remaining between them. The CDR3 reads CASSLRFGSYEQYF. The CDR3 nucleotides are TGTGCCAGCAGCCTCCGATTCGGGTCCTACGAGCAGTACTTC.

The V gene is TRBV5-6, the J gene TRBJ2-5; 8 positions match TRBD2. Per germline, CDR1 SGHDT and CDR2 YYEEEE. The junction had 3 bases not matched to a gene; V was cut back by 4 bases and J by 4 bases. The CDR3 spans 13 residues. The CDR3 spells CASSRGLVETQYF. CDR3 nucleotide sequence: TGTGCCAGCAGCAGGGGACTAGTAGAGACCCAGTACTTC.

This chain joins TRBV5-1 and TRBJ2-5; a weak D match, TRBD1 (5 bases). The germline V gene encodes CDR1 SGHRS and CDR2 YFSETQ. V lost 3 bases to trimming and J lost 5 bases, with 14 bases between them. The CDR3 runs 14 residues. Here the CDR3 DNA reads TGCGCCAGCAGCTCCGGACATCTGGGGGAGACCCAGTACTTC. Residues: CASSSGHLGETQYF.

The chain employs TRBV5-8 and TRBJ1-2, with D possibly TRBD1 on 5 matching bases. Germline CDR1 is SGHTS and CDR2 is YDEGEE. V lost 0 bases to trimming and J lost 1 base, with 13 bases between them. The CDR3 covers 16 residues. The DNA of the CDR3 is TGTGCCAGCAGCTTGGGTTTTACAGGCAATAACTATGGCTACACCTTC. Protein sequence: CASSLGFTGNNYGYTF. The full variable domain, its missing parts supplied by reference TRBV5-8 and TRBJ1-2, is EAGVTQSPTHLIKTRGQQATLRCSPISGHTSVYWYQQALGLGLQFLLWYDEGEERNRGNFPPRFSGRQFPNYSSELNVNALELEDSALYLCASSLGFTGNNYGYTFGSGTRLTVV.

The chain combines TRBV2 with TRBJ1-2, with D hard to call. The germline CDR1 and CDR2 sequences are SNHLY and FYNNEI. This CDR3 region has 13 residues. V lost 6 bases to trimming and J lost 0 bases, with 8 bases between them. The CDR3 loop reads CASRPGPNYGYTF. The CDR3 region has the DNA TGTGCCAGCAGACCAGGCCCTAACTATGGCTACACCTTC.

The V gene is TRBV28, the J gene TRBJ2-7, with 8 bases fitting TRBD1. Germline CDR1 MDHEN, CDR2 SYDVKM. Trimming took 6 bases from V and 5 from J; bases not matched to a gene: 12. There are 15 residues in the CDR3. Here the CDR3 DNA reads TGTGCCAGCAGCCGTACGCAGGGGGCTCAGGACGAGCAGTACTTC. Translated, it gives CASSRTQGAQDEQYF.

The chain joins TRBV28 to TRBJ2-1; TRBD2 is a possible D gene (5 bases). Looked up from germline, CDR1 is MDHEN and CDR2 is SYDVKM. The ends were cut back, 3 bases at V and 2 bases at J, with 17 bases in the middle. CDR3 size: 17 residues. CDR3 nucleotide sequence: TGTGCCAGCAGTTTTTTGCTTCAGCGGAAGACCTACAATGAGCAGTTCTTC. Translated: CASSFLLQRKTYNEQFF. The full variable domain, with the rest looked up from reference TRBV28 and TRBJ2-1, is DVKVTQSSRYLVKRTGEKVFLECVQDMDHENMFWYRQDPGLGLRLIYFSYDVKMKEKGDIPEGYSVSREKKERFSLILESASTNQTSMYLCASSFLLQRKTYNEQFFGPGTRLTVL.

The V gene is TRBV13, the J gene TRBJ2-5; 8 nucleotides match TRBD2. This CDR3 region has 16 residues. Germline V CDR1 and CDR2: PRHDT, FYEKMQ (reference sequence). J was trimmed by 2 bases and V by 3 bases; bases with no gene match: 8. The CDR3: CASSLREVLVQETQYF. The CDR3 nucleotides read TGTGCCAGCAGCTTGCGGGAGGTCTTGGTACAAGAGACCCAGTACTTC.

The V and J genes are TRBV25-1 and TRBJ1-2; no definite D call. This CDR3 comprises 14 residues. CDR1 MGHDK and CDR2 SYGVNS come from the germline V gene. V was cut by 1 base and J by 5 bases, with 11 bases left in between. CDR3 residues: CASSEFGGGYGYTF. The DNA of the CDR3 is TGTGCCAGCAGTGAATTCGGCGGTGGGTATGGCTACACCTTC.

The sample holds one count of this clone. The chain links TRBV4-3 to TRBJ2-2, with 13 positions matching TRBD2. The CDR3 consists of 19 residues. V trimming: 1 base; J trimming: 4 bases; junction bases outside the gene matches: 9. CDR1 is LGHNA, CDR2 YSLEER, per germline. CDR3 DNA sequence: TGCGCCAGCAGCCAAGGTAGACTAGCGGGAGGTCATGGCACCGGGGAGCTGTTTTTT. Translation gives CASSQGRLAGGHGTGELFF.

This rearrangement joins TRBV19 to TRBJ2-3; TRBD2 aligns across 11 bases. The V segment lost 1 base and the J segment 3 bases; nucleotides outside the gene matches: 3. The CDR3 runs to 16 residues. CDR1 LNHDA and CDR2 SQIVND come from the germline V gene (reference sequence). The CDR3 DNA sequence: TGTGCCAGTAGTATAGTGACTAGCGGGATAACAGATACGCAGTATTTT. Translated, it gives CASSIVTSGITDTQYF.

The chain recombines TRBV5-5 with TRBJ2-1; 7 nucleotides line up with TRBD1. After removal of 0 bases from V and 13 bases from J, the junction contained 1 base not matched to a gene. Germline V gives CDR1 SGHKS, CDR2 YYEKEE (reference sequence). The CDR3 covers 11 residues. CDR3 amino acids: CASSLDRGQFF. The CDR3 coding sequence is TGTGCCAGCAGCTTGGACAGGGGTCAGTTCTTC.

The chain links TRBV19 to TRBJ1-5; TRBD1 aligns across 9 bases. Germline V gene lookup returns CDR1 LNHDA and CDR2 SQIVND (reference sequence). V dropped 6 bases and J dropped 2; count of bases not matched to a gene: 2. The CDR3 covers 14 residues. The CDR3 loop is CASRGQGGNQPQHF. In DNA form, the CDR3 reads TGTGCCAGTAGGGGACAGGGTGGCAATCAGCCCCAGCATTTT. The variable domain in full, with the rest retrieved from reference TRBV19 and TRBJ1-5, is DGGITQSPKYLFRKEGQNVTLSCEQNLNHDAMYWYRQDPGQGLRLIYYSQIVNDFQKGDIAEGYSVSREKKESFPLTVTSAQKNPTAFYLCASRGQGGNQPQHFGDGTRLSIL.

The rearrangement joins TRBV10-3 to TRBJ1-2; D is perhaps TRBD1 (6 bases). Trimming stripped 10 bases from V and 4 bases from J, with 16 bases between. This CDR3 region has 13 residues. CDR1 is ENHRY, CDR2 SYGVKD, per germline. CDR3 in DNA: TGTGCCACCACCTCAACAGGGCCCTATGGCTACACCTTC. Encoded protein: CATTSTGPYGYTF.

The chain uses TRBV27 and TRBJ2-1, with 8 bases aligning to TRBD1. CDR1 is MNHEY and CDR2 is SMNVEV in the germline V gene (reference sequence). V lost 3 bases and J lost 2; bases outside the gene matches: 3. The CDR3 runs 15 residues. The CDR3 sequence: CASSLGQEPYNEQFF. In DNA form, the CDR3 reads TGTGCCAGCAGTTTGGGACAGGAACCCTACAATGAGCAGTTCTTC.

The V gene is TRBV4-3, the J gene TRBJ2-7, with 7 bases identical to TRBD2. This CDR3 spans 16 amino acids. J lost 3 bases, V lost 0 bases, and 8 bases had no gene match. Looked up from germline, CDR1 is LGHNA and CDR2 is YSLEER. This CDR3 is CASSQDPSGVFYEQYF. CDR3 DNA: TGCGCCAGCAGCCAAGACCCGAGCGGGGTTTTCTACGAGCAGTACTTC.

This chain joins TRBV29-1 and TRBJ2-3, with D perhaps TRBD1 (6 bases). The CDR3 sequence is 15 residues long. With 4 bases removed from V and 1 base from J, the gap between germline ends came to 15 bases. CDR1 is SQVTM and CDR2 is ANQGSEA in the germline V gene. The CDR3 loop reads CSVGSQGTGTDTQYF. In DNA form, the CDR3 reads TGCAGCGTTGGGTCTCAGGGGACGGGCACAGATACGCAGTATTTT.

This chain joins TRBV7-6 and TRBJ2-3; TRBD2 agrees at 8 bases. CDR3 size: 12 residues. Germline CDR1 SGHVS, CDR2 FNYEAQ. V trimming: 9 bases; J trimming: 11 bases; junction bases outside the gene matches: 10. CDR3 DNA sequence: TGTGCCAGTAAAGAAGCGGGAGAGAAGCAGTATTTT. Translated, it gives CASKEAGEKQYF.

The chain combines TRBV12-5 with TRBJ2-7; D gene uncertain. CDR3 size: 13 residues. Germline loops: CDR1 LGHNT, CDR2 FRNRAP. The V and J ends lost 7 bases and 1 base respectively, with 11 bases between them. The CDR3 bases are TGTGCTAGTGCCGGAGATGTTTCCTACGAGCAGTACTTC. Residues: CASAGDVSYEQYF.

This chain uses TRBV27 with TRBJ1-1; D is unclear. The ends were cut back, 2 bases at V and 5 bases at J, with 21 bases in the middle. The CDR3 sequence is 17 residues long. The germline CDR1 and CDR2 sequences are MNHEY and SMNVEV (reference sequence). CDR3 loop: CASSLSGSLLGGTEAFF. The CDR3 DNA follows: TGTGCCAGCAGTTTAAGCGGGTCCCTTTTGGGAGGGACTGAAGCTTTCTTT.

The rearrangement joins TRBV7-8 to TRBJ1-3; D ambiguous. The CDR3 length is 15 residues. V was trimmed by 1 base and J by 0 bases, leaving 7 bases between them. Germline V CDR1 and CDR2: SGHVS, FQNEAQ. The CDR3 region has the DNA TGTGCCAGCAGCTTAGAAGGGAGCTCTGGAAACACCATATATTTT. This gives the protein CASSLEGSSGNTIYF.

This clone was observed a few times. The chain is built from TRBV5-1 and TRBJ1-4, with D tentatively TRBD1 (6 bases). Per the germline V gene, CDR1 is SGHRS and CDR2 is YFSETQ. Trimming stripped 1 base from V and 12 bases from J, with 22 bases between. The length of the CDR3 is 16 residues. CDR3 sequence: CASSLLGGPGRSELFF. In nucleotides, the CDR3 is TGCGCCAGCAGCTTGTTGGGGGGGCCAGGCCGCTCTGAACTGTTTTTT.